One and the same sample provided the 10 T cell receptor beta chains below, sequenced in a study of T cell responses to AZD1222 COVID-19 vaccine. TCRdb's copy holds only in-frame clones and misses some; the assay was immunoSEQ multiplex PCR. The sample carries about 130,000 clones, approximately 90% recorded once. The sample here was peripheral blood, taken 28 days after the second AZD1222 dose. All receptors derive from an adult who received the AZD1222 COVID-19 vaccine.

A single count supports this clone. CDR3 bases: TGCGCCAGCAGCTTGGCCCGCAGGGGGCTTGAAAACACCATATATTTT. It encodes CASSLARRGLENTIYF. The chain uses TRBV5-1 and TRBJ1-3; 8 nucleotides align to TRBD1. Unmatched junction bases numbered 8, after V lost 0 bases and J lost 6 bases. The CDR3 has 16 residues. CDR1 is SGHRS, CDR2 YFSETQ, per germline.

The chain has TRBV6-7 and TRBJ1-3; D gene unclear. TRBV6-7 belongs to the ORF category, with a function that is uncertain. Deletions cut 4 bases from V and 8 bases from J, with 9 bases between. This CDR3 region has 12 residues. Written as DNA, the CDR3 is TGTGCCAGCAGTTTACCCAACGACACCATATATTTT. This codes for CASSLPNDTIYF.

The genes are TRBV5-1 and TRBJ2-5, with 11 bases fitting TRBD2. Looked up from germline, CDR1 is SGHRS and CDR2 is YFSETQ. This CDR3 has 14 residues. Germline trimming cut 3 bases from V and 3 bases from J; bases unmatched to any gene: 1. CDR3: CASSSTSGKETQYF. The CDR3 DNA reads as TGCGCCAGCAGCTCGACTAGCGGGAAAGAGACCCAGTACTTC.

This chain joins TRBV6-5 and TRBJ1-1; 10 bases line up with TRBD1. V lost 4 bases, J lost 7 bases, and 9 bases stayed unmatched. CDR1 and CDR2 (germline): MNHEY, SVGAGI. This CDR3 is built from 15 residues. Written as DNA, the CDR3 is TGTGCCAGCAGTTCACGGGACAGGGGACGATATGAAGCTTTCTTT. Its translation: CASSSRDRGRYEAFF.

V is TRBV6-5 and J is TRBJ2-2; D call uncertain. Germline assignment: CDR1 MNHEY and CDR2 SVGAGI. V dropped 0 bases and J dropped 1 base, with 6 bases sitting between them. This CDR3 region has 15 residues. CDR3 amino acids: CASSYSGMNTGELFF. The CDR3 DNA follows: TGTGCCAGCAGTTACTCGGGGATGAACACCGGGGAGCTGTTTTTT.

V and J are TRBV30 and TRBJ1-1; maybe TRBD1 (6 bases). CDR1 is GTSNPN, CDR2 SVGIG, per germline (reference sequence). CDR3 size: 15 residues. Trimming took off 1 base at V and 1 base at J, with 13 bases between the two ends. The CDR3 sequence is CAWSAVDRGNTEAFF. CDR3 DNA: TGTGCCTGGAGTGCCGTGGACAGAGGGAACACTGAAGCTTTCTTT.

This clone was seen a single time. CDR3 bases: TGTGCCATCAGTGATACGGGGGGCGCGCACTATGGCTACACCTTC. The encoded protein is CAISDTGGAHYGYTF. This sequence joins TRBV10-3 and TRBJ1-2; maybe TRBD1 (6 bases). The CDR3 has 15 amino acids. Germline assignment: CDR1 ENHRY and CDR2 SYGVKD. Trimming left V 3 bases short and J 3 bases short, with 14 bases between.

The chain combines TRBV7-2 with TRBJ1-1; a weak D match, TRBD1 (5 bases). Germline values: CDR1 SGHTA, CDR2 FQGNSA. The V and J ends lost 5 bases and 10 bases respectively, with 17 bases between them. The CDR3 contains 13 residues. CDR3 residues: CASSQDPGTGAFF. In DNA form, the CDR3 reads TGTGCCAGCAGCCAAGACCCAGGGACGGGAGCTTTCTTT. Full variable domain (rest looked up from reference TRBV7-2 and TRBJ1-1): GAGVSQSPSNKVTEKGKDVELRCDPISGHTALYWYRQSLGQGLEFLIYFQGNSAPDKSGLPSDRFSAERTGGSVSTLTIQRTQQEDSAVYLCASSQDPGTGAFFGQGTRLTVV.

This clone was recorded only once. The chain joins TRBV6-1 to TRBJ1-5, with TRBD1 as a possible D gene (5 bases). This CDR3 contains 15 residues. V was clipped by 3 bases and J by 1 base, with 10 bases between them. Germline CDR1 MNHNS, CDR2 SASEGT. The CDR3 reads CASSEGVGSNQPQHF. As DNA, the CDR3 is TGTGCCAGCAGTGAGGGGGTGGGAAGCAATCAGCCCCAGCATTTT.

The V gene is TRBV3-1 (or the pseudogene TRBV3-2), the J gene TRBJ1-2; D not certain. In germline, CDR1 is LGHDT, CDR2 YNNKEL (reference sequence). The CDR3 consists of 13 residues. The V end was cut by 0 bases, the J end by 5 bases, with 7 bases between. CDR3 in amino acids: CASSQDPVYGYTF. In DNA form, the CDR3 reads TGTGCCAGCAGCCAAGATCCGGTATATGGCTACACCTTC.